The 21 T cell receptor beta chains below all came from one sample that was sequenced in a study of blood T cells in healthy people across ages. A second PCR of about 7 to 11 cycles used a sample-barcoded 5' primer and a J-beta primer mix. TCRdb ran MiXCR on the 5' RACE reads and lists one entry per CDR3 protein. The sample holds roughly 680,000 distinct CDR3 sequences, around 20% seen once. Specimen: blood. All receptors come from a man between 65 and 85 years old in good health.

This clonotype was seen repeatedly, ten times or more. For the CDR3, the DNA is TGTGCCAGCAGCTCCCTCCAAGAGACCCAGTACTTC. Amino acid sequence: CASSSLQETQYF. The chain couples TRBV7-2 to TRBJ2-5, with D unclear. This CDR3 comprises 12 residues. Germline CDR1 reads SGHTA; CDR2 reads FQGNSA. V lost 4 bases and J lost 1, with 4 bases in between.

Concerning this clonotype: The junction does not match germline at one end; this may be a read error. The rearrangement uses TRBV27 and TRBJ2-6; D gene uncertain. CDR3 size: 12 residues. Germline-derived CDR1 and CDR2 are MNHEY and SMNVEV (reference sequence). CDR3 coding DNA: TGTGCCAGCAGTTTTAAGGCCAGCGTCCTGACTTTC. It is translated as CASSFKASVLTF.

The sample holds a few counts of this clonotype. The chain couples TRBV27 to TRBJ2-7; 9 bases are a match to TRBD1. This CDR3 is built from 14 residues. V dropped 6 bases and J dropped 2; count of bases not matched to a gene: 5. Germline CDR1 MNHEY, CDR2 SMNVEV (reference sequence). This chain's CDR3 is CASRSGQGPYEQYF. CDR3 bases: TGTGCCAGCAGATCGGGACAGGGACCCTACGAGCAGTACTTC.

The chain is built from TRBV20-1 and TRBJ2-5; 8 nucleotides align to TRBD1. The germline V gene has CDR1 DFQATT and CDR2 SNEGSKA (reference sequence). This CDR3 has 14 amino acids. V lost 6 bases and J lost 1; bases outside the gene matches: 7. In DNA form, the CDR3 reads TGCAGTGCGCCCTCCCAGGGGGCCCAAGAGACCCAGTACTTC. This gives the protein CSAPSQGAQETQYF.

This clonotype was seen only a few times. The chain recombines TRBV12-3 or TRBV12-4 with TRBJ1-4, with D hard to call. Deletions cut 0 bases from V and 4 bases from J, with 12 bases between. This CDR3 contains 16 residues. The CDR3 region is CASSLARSRVNEKLFF. As DNA, the CDR3 is TGTGCCAGCAGTTTAGCGCGTTCGAGGGTTAATGAAAAACTGTTTTTT.

In its sample, this clonotype was seen a few times. The chain employs TRBV20-1 and TRBJ1-1, with a tentative D call TRBD1 (5 bases). Trimming removed 0 bases from V and 0 bases from J, with 11 bases in between. The CDR3 has 15 residues. Germline V CDR1 and CDR2: DFQATT, SNEGSKA (reference sequence). The CDR3 coding sequence is TGCAGTGCTAGAGATCACGGGGGGTTGAACACTGAAGCTTTCTTT. Translation: CSARDHGGLNTEAFF.

The chain carries TRBV7-9 and TRBJ1-1, with 8 bases identical to TRBD1. The CDR3 is made up of 14 amino acids. V was clipped by 5 bases and J by 12 bases; unmatched bases: 14. Germline V lookup: CDR1 SEHNR, CDR2 FQNEAQ (reference sequence). CDR3 region: CASSLELTGVSPFF. CDR3 nucleotide sequence: TGTGCCAGCAGCCTAGAATTGACAGGGGTGAGTCCTTTCTTT.

The V and J genes are TRBV20-1 and TRBJ2-5; D perhaps matches TRBD2 (5 bases). The CDR3 spans 13 residues. Germline V gene sequence: CDR1 DFQATT, CDR2 SNEGSKA (reference sequence). The V gene lost 7 bases and the J gene lost 2 bases, with 14 bases spanning the gap. This CDR3 reads CSVGSSSQETQYF. CDR3 nucleotide sequence: TGCAGTGTTGGGAGTTCATCGCAAGAGACCCAGTACTTC.

In its sample, this clonotype was seen a few times. The J gene is TRBJ2-5, the V gene TRBV7-9; 8 nucleotides match TRBD2. Germline V lookup: CDR1 SEHNR, CDR2 FQNEAQ (reference sequence). Trimming cost V 0 bases and J 0 bases; bases outside gene matches: 0. The CDR3 loop spans 15 amino acids. The CDR3 is CASSLAGLDQETQYF. The CDR3 DNA is TGTGCCAGCAGCTTAGCGGGACTAGACCAAGAGACCCAGTACTTC.

This clonotype was seen a single time. V usage is TRBV4-2 and J usage is TRBJ1-2, with D maybe TRBD1 (5 bases). The V gene's germline CDR1 is LGHNA and CDR2 YNFKEQ. The CDR3 length is 13 residues. Deletions cut 0 bases from V and 8 bases from J, with 10 bases between. The CDR3 DNA reads TGTGCCAGCAGCCAAGAAGAGTGGGGGGGCTACACCTTC. As protein: CASSQEEWGGYTF.

This clonotype showed up many times. This chain uses TRBV12-3 or TRBV12-4 with TRBJ2-1, with TRBD2 matching 14 bases. The CDR3 is 19 residues long. The V gene end was trimmed by 1 base and the J gene end by 2 bases; junction bases not matched to a gene: 7. The CDR3 bases are TGTGCCAGCAGTTTAGAGGGACTAGCGGGAGAGAGGGCCTACAATGAGCAGTTCTTC. Protein product: CASSLEGLAGERAYNEQFF.

In regard to this clonotype: At one end, the junction sequence differs from germline, possibly due to a read error. The rearrangement uses TRBV11-2 and TRBJ1-5; TRBD1 matches 9 bases. Germline V lookup: CDR1 SGHAT, CDR2 FQNNGV. The CDR3 runs 13 residues. The chain's CDR3 is CVSSRQGGQPQHF. The CDR3 coding sequence is TGTGTCAGCAGCCGACAGGGGGGTCAGCCCCAGCATTTT.

This clonotype was picked up a small number of times. This chain links TRBV10-3 with TRBJ2-5, with 7 bases matching TRBD1. Near its end, the DNA agrees better with TRBJ2-1, so the J call may be wrong. The CDR3 totals 14 residues. Germline values: CDR1 ENHRY, CDR2 SYGVKD. The CDR3 DNA sequence: TGTGCCATCGGCGGACAGGCGGGCTACAATGAGCAGTTCTTC. The encoded protein is CAIGGQAGYNEQFF.

This clonotype was picked up a small number of times. V and J are TRBV6-5 and TRBJ1-2, with D tentatively TRBD1 (5 bases). Trimming took 4 bases from V and 4 from J, leaving 16 bases between them. Germline V gene lookup returns CDR1 MNHEY and CDR2 SVGAGI. CDR3 length: 15 amino acids. The CDR3 spells CASSFRDLAVYGYTF. Written as DNA, the CDR3 is TGTGCCAGCAGTTTCCGGGACCTCGCCGTCTATGGCTACACCTTC.

V and J are TRBV15 and TRBJ2-3; possible D gene TRBD2, 6 bases. Germline V gene data show CDR1 as LNHNV and CDR2 as YYDKDF (reference sequence). CDR3 length equals 13 residues. The V end was cut by 3 bases, the J end by 6 bases, with 10 bases between. The CDR3 nucleotides are TGTGCCACCAGCAGGGCTAGCGTTGATACGCAGTATTTT. Translation gives CATSRASVDTQYF.

The rearrangement uses TRBV12-3 or TRBV12-4 and TRBJ2-1; D might be TRBD1 or TRBD2, each matching 5 bases. CDR3 length: 12 amino acids. Trimming cost V 7 bases and J 7 bases, with 11 bases left between them. Here the CDR3 reads CASTPGTNEQFF. The DNA of the CDR3 is TGTGCCAGCACCCCAGGGACGAATGAGCAGTTCTTC.

This clonotype has more than one count but fewer than ten. V usage is TRBV3-1 and J usage is TRBJ1-4, with TRBD1 matching over 7 bases. The V segment lost 4 bases and the J segment 5 bases; nucleotides outside the gene matches: 19. Per germline, CDR1 LGHDT and CDR2 YNNKEL (reference sequence). This CDR3 contains 19 residues. The CDR3 spells CASSPYGQAATRGNEKLFF. The CDR3 nucleotides read TGTGCCAGCAGCCCATATGGACAGGCAGCAACTAGGGGGAATGAAAAACTGTTTTTT.

This chain connects TRBV3-1 to TRBJ2-3; a weak D match, TRBD2 (6 bases). This CDR3 is 16 amino acids long. V was cut by 1 base and J by 2 bases, with 13 bases left in between. From germline, CDR1 is LGHDT and CDR2 YNNKEL (reference sequence). In nucleotides, the CDR3 is TGTGCCAGCAGCCAAGCTAGCGCAGGGCCCACAGATACGCAGTATTTT. Translation gives CASSQASAGPTDTQYF.

The rearrangement links TRBV20-1 to TRBJ2-1; D could derive from TRBD1 or TRBD2 (5 bases each). With 0 bases removed from V and 7 bases from J, the gap between germline ends came to 22 bases. The CDR3 spans 17 residues. Germline V gene sequence: CDR1 DFQATT, CDR2 SNEGSKA (reference sequence). The CDR3 bases are TGCAGTGCTAGAGATTATCCCGGGACCTCGACTGAAAATGAGCAGTTCTTC. Translated, it gives CSARDYPGTSTENEQFF.

This clonotype showed up just a few times. One base away lies a much larger clone, so this may be a sequencing read error. V is TRBV2 and J is TRBJ2-5, with TRBD2 identical over 15 bases. The J call may be mistaken, given a closer DNA end match to TRBJ2-1. The CDR3 runs to 17 residues. CDR1 and CDR2 from the germline V gene are SNHLY and FYNNEI. This CDR3 reads CASRKGLAGGPHSEQFF. DNA for the CDR3: TGTGCCAGCAGAAAGGGACTAGCGGGAGGTCCTCACAGTGAGCAGTTCTTC.

The chain uses TRBV19 and TRBJ2-1; 9 nucleotides match TRBD2. After removal of 3 bases from V and 7 bases from J, the junction contained 4 bases not matched to a gene. Germline V gene data show CDR1 as LNHDA and CDR2 as SQIVND (reference sequence). The CDR3 contains 14 residues. The CDR3 sequence: CASSIAGGTNEQFF. The CDR3 DNA reads TGTGCCAGTAGTATCGCGGGAGGGACGAATGAGCAGTTCTTC.